The 32 T cell receptor beta chains listed next were all sequenced from one sample in a study of OX40 agonist ivuxolimab in advanced cancers. Libraries were prepared by immunoSEQ multiplex PCR; TCRdb keeps only in-frame clonotypes and omits some of them. The sample shows fewer than 20,000 clones, approximately 85% of them seen only once. Sequences were derived from CD4+ or CD8+ T cells sorted from blood, sampled in a trial of the OX40 agonist ivuxolimab. These TCRs come from an adult with an advanced solid tumor such as melanoma, head and neck, liver or kidney cancer.

A single count supports this clone. The V gene is TRBV4-2, the J gene TRBJ2-1; D unclear. Germline CDR1 reads LGHNA; CDR2 reads YNFKEQ. Trimming removed 1 base at V and 3 bases at J, with 4 bases between. CDR3 length: 13 residues. CDR3: CASSQGNYNEQFF. CDR3 in DNA: TGTGCCAGCAGCCAAGGTAACTACAATGAGCAGTTCTTC.

The J gene is TRBJ2-1, the V gene TRBV6-1, with D perhaps TRBD1 (5 bases). Germline CDR1 MNHNS, CDR2 SASEGT. The CDR3 is made up of 21 amino acids. Trimming took 0 bases from V and 0 from J, leaving 24 bases between them. The CDR3 DNA reads TGTGCCAGCAGTGAAGCGCTTCCCCCTGGGGCAGGATCCAGCTCCTACAATGAGCAGTTCTTC. Encoded protein: CASSEALPPGAGSSSYNEQFF.

This clone was seen a handful of times. The same CDR3 also results from other DNA sequences found in this sample. The V call is TRBV19, the J call TRBJ1-5; possibly TRBD1 for D (6 bases). Per germline, CDR1 LNHDA and CDR2 SQIVND (reference sequence). This CDR3 comprises 13 residues. Trimming removed 5 bases at V and 2 bases at J, with 7 bases between. The CDR3 protein is CASSPGGNQPQHF. CDR3 nucleotides: TGTGCCAGTAGTCCAGGGGGCAATCAGCCCCAGCATTTT.

This clone appeared a single time. This chain links TRBV10-3 with TRBJ1-1, with 9 bases identical to TRBD1. The length of the CDR3 is 17 residues. With 0 bases clipped from V and 2 bases from J, the junction kept 7 bases outside the gene matches. CDR1 ENHRY and CDR2 SYGVKD come from the germline V gene. The CDR3 DNA reads as TGTGCCATCAGTGAGTCGGCGACAGGGGGGGATAACACTGAAGCTTTCTTT. This codes for CAISESATGGDNTEAFF.

The V and J genes are TRBV5-1 and TRBJ2-7; TRBD1 or TRBD2 may be the D gene (6 bases each). The V gene lost 2 bases and the J gene lost 3 bases, with 18 bases spanning the gap. CDR1 and CDR2 (germline): SGHRS, YFSETQ. The CDR3 is made up of 16 amino acids. DNA of the CDR3: TGCGCCAGCAGCTTACTTCCGGGGGCAGAGATCTACGAGCAGTACTTC. Its protein is CASSLLPGAEIYEQYF. The full variable domain, in which reference TRBV5-1 and TRBJ2-7 provide the parts outside the CDR3, is KAGVTQTPRYLIKTRGQQVTLSCSPISGHRSVSWYQQTPGQGLQFLFEYFSETQRNKGNFPGRFSGRQFSNSRSEMNVSTLELGDSALYLCASSLLPGAEIYEQYFGPGTRLTVT.

The chain couples TRBV5-4 to TRBJ2-7; the D gene is possibly TRBD1 (5 bases). CDR1 and CDR2 (germline): SGHNT, YYREEE (reference sequence). The germline V and J ends were trimmed by 0 bases and 0 bases, with 13 bases remaining between them. The CDR3 runs 16 residues. The CDR3 here is CASSLGQGHGSYEQYF. The CDR3 nucleotides read TGTGCCAGCAGCTTGGGGCAGGGCCACGGCTCCTACGAGCAGTACTTC.

The chain's CDR3 is CASTSFHLGGDTQYF. CDR3 sequence (DNA): TGTGCCAGCACCTCTTTCCACCTCGGGGGGGATACGCAGTATTTT. J is TRBJ2-3 and V is TRBV28, with 7 bases identical to TRBD2. V lost 7 bases and J lost 6; bases outside the gene matches: 13. The CDR3 has 15 amino acids. CDR1 MDHEN and CDR2 SYDVKM come from the germline V gene.

The gene calls are TRBV7-9 and TRBJ2-1; D gene unclear. CDR1 is SEHNR and CDR2 is FQNEAQ in the germline V gene (reference sequence). Trimming removed 10 bases at V and 0 bases at J, with 13 bases between. This CDR3 is built from 14 residues. The CDR3 DNA reads TGTGCCACGAGTCCGGCGCTCTCCTACAATGAGCAGTTCTTC. Translation gives CATSPALSYNEQFF.

The chain combines TRBV28 with TRBJ2-7; D could derive from TRBD1 or TRBD2 (5 bases each). CDR1 is MDHEN, CDR2 SYDVKM, per germline. The CDR3 runs to 16 residues. The V end was cut by 6 bases, the J end by 2 bases, with 20 bases between. The CDR3: CASSRRLRDPPYEQYF. As DNA, the CDR3 is TGTGCCAGCAGCCGACGCCTTCGGGACCCACCCTACGAGCAGTACTTC. Based on the CDR3 plus reference TRBV28 and TRBJ2-7, the full variable domain is DVKVTQSSRYLVKRTGEKVFLECVQDMDHENMFWYRQDPGLGLRLIYFSYDVKMKEKGDIPEGYSVSREKKERFSLILESASTNQTSMYLCASSRRLRDPPYEQYFGPGTRLTVT.

The sample holds one count of this clone. This chain uses TRBV7-6 with TRBJ1-1; D is unclear. Germline V CDR1 and CDR2: SGHVS, FNYEAQ. The CDR3 consists of 14 residues. V lost 2 bases to trimming and J lost 0 bases, with 7 bases between them. The CDR3 reads CASSLSPMNTEAFF. CDR3 nucleotide sequence: TGTGCCAGCAGCTTAAGCCCGATGAACACTGAAGCTTTCTTT.

This chain connects TRBV29-1 to TRBJ2-7; 10 nucleotides align to TRBD1. CDR3 length equals 12 residues. Losses at the gene ends were 5 bases for V and 6 bases for J; bases not matched to a gene: 4. Germline V CDR1 and CDR2: SQVTM, ANQGSEA. As DNA, the CDR3 is TGCAGCGTTCCCCGGACAGGGGGCGAGCAGTACTTC. It specifies CSVPRTGGEQYF.

This clone was picked up a small number of times. V and J are TRBV28 and TRBJ2-2; D may match TRBD1 or TRBD2 (6 bases each). V was trimmed by 5 bases and J by 6 bases, leaving 19 bases between them. Germline lookup yields CDR1 MDHEN and CDR2 SYDVKM. CDR3 length equals 16 residues. The CDR3 DNA sequence: TGTGCCAGCAGTCCTCAGGGGCCGCGGGGTCCCGGGGAGCTGTTTTTT. Translation gives CASSPQGPRGPGELFF.

The chain combines TRBV19 with TRBJ2-1; TRBD2 aligns across 8 bases. After removal of 2 bases from V and 4 bases from J, the junction contained 4 bases not matched to a gene. The CDR3 sequence is 15 residues long. The germline V gene encodes CDR1 LNHDA and CDR2 SQIVND (reference sequence). The chain's CDR3 is CASSIRSGGYNEQFF. The CDR3 DNA sequence: TGTGCCAGTAGTATAAGGAGCGGGGGTTACAATGAGCAGTTCTTC.

The rearrangement joins TRBV28 to TRBJ2-5, with 15 bases matching TRBD2. The CDR3 runs 16 residues. Unmatched junction bases numbered 5, after V lost 5 bases and J lost 4 bases. CDR1 and CDR2 from the germline V gene are MDHEN and SYDVKM. The CDR3 spells CASSVPGLAGGETQYF. The DNA for the CDR3 is TGTGCCAGCAGTGTCCCGGGACTAGCGGGAGGAGAGACCCAGTACTTC.

The chain employs TRBV27 and TRBJ2-1; the D is unclear. The CDR3 is made up of 13 amino acids. CDR1 and CDR2 (germline): MNHEY, SMNVEV (reference sequence). V gave up 1 base and J gave up 10 bases, with 11 bases separating them. The CDR3 loop is CASSLYSMEEQFF. The CDR3 DNA sequence: TGTGCCAGCAGTTTATATAGTATGGAGGAGCAGTTCTTC.

The genes are TRBV6-5 and TRBJ2-7, with a possible D match to TRBD1 (6 bases). The V gene lost 8 bases and the J gene lost 3 bases, with 17 bases spanning the gap. CDR1 is MNHEY and CDR2 is SVGAGI in the germline V gene. This CDR3 spans 14 amino acids. DNA of the CDR3: TGTGCCAGCGCCGGGGTGGGGGCGAGCTACGAGCAGTACTTC. Its translation: CASAGVGASYEQYF.

V and J are TRBV5-4 and TRBJ2-7, with D possibly TRBD2 on 6 matching bases. The length of the CDR3 is 13 residues. Germline assignment: CDR1 SGHNT and CDR2 YYREEE (reference sequence). V was shortened by 0 bases and J by 2 bases, with 6 bases between the two germline ends. The CDR3: CASSLGTTYEQYF. The CDR3 region has the DNA TGTGCCAGCAGCTTGGGGACTACCTACGAGCAGTACTTC.

The V gene is TRBV4-1, the J gene TRBJ1-1; 8 bases map to TRBD1. The CDR3 covers 15 residues. After removal of 2 bases from V and 5 bases from J, the junction contained 7 bases not matched to a gene. Germline V CDR1 and CDR2: MGHRA, YSYEKL. The CDR3 protein is CASSQTDRGGTEAFF. Written as DNA, the CDR3 is TGCGCCAGCAGCCAAACCGACAGGGGCGGGACTGAAGCTTTCTTT.

The chain couples TRBV11-2 to TRBJ2-3, with 7 positions matching TRBD2. The germline V gene encodes CDR1 SGHAT and CDR2 FQNNGV. This CDR3 has 16 residues. V dropped 0 bases and J dropped 2; count of bases not matched to a gene: 5. This chain's CDR3 is CASSLDRAGYTDTQYF. CDR3 DNA sequence: TGTGCCAGCAGCTTAGATCGAGCGGGGTACACAGATACGCAGTATTTT.

J is TRBJ2-2 and V is TRBV13; 12 bases are shared with TRBD2. The CDR3 contains 17 residues. CDR1 is PRHDT and CDR2 is FYEKMQ in the germline V gene (reference sequence). V was clipped by 5 bases and J by 1 base; unmatched bases: 5. The CDR3, as DNA: TGTGCCAGCAGCCAAAGGACTAGCGGGGAGAACACCGGGGAGCTGTTTTTT. Protein product: CASSQRTSGENTGELFF.

The J gene is TRBJ2-7, the V gene TRBV28; D perhaps matches TRBD2 (6 bases). Per the germline V gene, CDR1 is MDHEN and CDR2 is SYDVKM. Trimming took off 3 bases at V and 3 bases at J, with 18 bases between the two ends. CDR3 size: 16 residues. The CDR3 bases are TGTGCCAGCAGTTTCATGGCGGGGATCCCAGTCTACGAGCAGTACTTC. Encoded protein: CASSFMAGIPVYEQYF. Full variable domain (remainder filled in from reference TRBV28 and TRBJ2-7): DVKVTQSSRYLVKRTGEKVFLECVQDMDHENMFWYRQDPGLGLRLIYFSYDVKMKEKGDIPEGYSVSREKKERFSLILESASTNQTSMYLCASSFMAGIPVYEQYFGPGTRLTVT.

The chain carries TRBV7-1 and TRBJ1-6; D is unresolved. TRBV7-1 is an ORF, and what it does is uncertain. V was cut by 8 bases and J by 13 bases, with 24 bases left in between. The CDR3 totals 15 residues. The CDR3 nucleotides are TGTGCCAGCGCGCCGTGGGTGGGCAGGCGGTCCCCCCTCCACTTT. It specifies CASAPWVGRRSPLHF.

The chain joins TRBV7-2 to TRBJ2-1; 8 bases are shared with TRBD1. The V and J ends lost 5 bases and 7 bases, in that order; junction bases with no gene match: 4. The germline V gene encodes CDR1 SGHTA and CDR2 FQGNSA. This CDR3 region has 13 residues. The DNA of the CDR3 is TGTGCCAGCAGCCACAGGGGGAAGAATGAGCAGTTCTTC. Its protein product is CASSHRGKNEQFF.

The chain recombines TRBV5-8 with TRBJ2-7; maybe TRBD1 (6 bases). Germline V gene sequence: CDR1 SGHTS, CDR2 YDEGEE. V was clipped by 0 bases and J by 0 bases, with 13 bases between them. The CDR3 sequence is 16 residues long. CDR3: CASSLGQAISSYEQYF. The CDR3, as DNA: TGTGCCAGCAGCTTGGGACAGGCGATAAGCTCCTACGAGCAGTACTTC. Looking up the rest from reference TRBV5-8 and TRBJ2-7 gives the full variable domain: EAGVTQSPTHLIKTRGQQATLRCSPISGHTSVYWYQQALGLGLQFLLWYDEGEERNRGNFPPRFSGRQFPNYSSELNVNALELEDSALYLCASSLGQAISSYEQYFGPGTRLTVT.

By frequency in the sample, this clone is medium-sized. The CDR3 DNA is TGCGCCAGCAGCCCCACCGGGTCTCAAGAGCAGTTCTTC. The encoded protein is CASSPTGSQEQFF. The chain carries TRBV5-1 and TRBJ2-1; the D is unclear. In germline, CDR1 is SGHRS, CDR2 YFSETQ. This CDR3 spans 13 amino acids. Trimming stripped 4 bases from V and 10 bases from J, with 15 bases between.

The chain carries TRBV5-5 and TRBJ2-2; TRBD1 aligns across 8 bases. The CDR3 is 15 amino acids. Germline CDR1 reads SGHKS; CDR2 reads YYEKEE (reference sequence). V lost 4 bases, J lost 1 base, and 3 bases stayed unmatched. CDR3 sequence: CASSPGTGNTGELFF. DNA of the CDR3: TGTGCCAGCAGCCCCGGGACAGGGAACACCGGGGAGCTGTTTTTT.

The chain links TRBV7-9 to TRBJ2-7; possibly TRBD1 for D (6 bases). Germline assignment: CDR1 SEHNR and CDR2 FQNEAQ (reference sequence). V was clipped by 3 bases and J by 9 bases, with 18 bases between them. The CDR3 has 14 amino acids. CDR3 sequence (DNA): TGTGCCAGCAGCTTTAGTCAGGGGCCCCTGGCGCAGTACTTC. It translates to CASSFSQGPLAQYF.

The gene calls are TRBV5-1 and TRBJ2-4; D is undetermined. Trimming shortened V by 0 bases and J by 0 bases, and 4 bases separated the two germline ends. The germline gives CDR1 SGHRS, CDR2 YFSETQ. The CDR3 contains 14 residues. The CDR3 coding sequence is TGCGCCAGCAGCTTGGTACCAGCCAAAAACATTCAGTACTTC. Amino acids: CASSLVPAKNIQYF. The full variable domain, completed using reference TRBV5-1 and TRBJ2-4, is KAGVTQTPRYLIKTRGQQVTLSCSPISGHRSVSWYQQTPGQGLQFLFEYFSETQRNKGNFPGRFSGRQFSNSRSEMNVSTLELGDSALYLCASSLVPAKNIQYFGAGTRLSVL.

The genes are TRBV29-1 and TRBJ2-2; the match to TRBD2 covers 10 bases. Germline CDR1 and CDR2: SQVTM and ANQGSEA. The trim removed 6 bases at V and 7 bases at J, leaving 5 bases unmatched. The CDR3 runs 13 residues. CDR3 nucleotides: TGCAGCGTACTAGCGGGATCGATCGGGGAGCTGTTTTTT. Protein: CSVLAGSIGELFF.

This clone has a single count. The chain has TRBV2 and TRBJ1-5, with D tentatively TRBD1 (5 bases). V was clipped by 2 bases and J by 6 bases, with 8 bases between them. This CDR3 spans 13 amino acids. Germline V gene lookup returns CDR1 SNHLY and CDR2 FYNNEI. The CDR3 sequence: CASSEWGIQPQHF. In nucleotides, the CDR3 is TGTGCCAGCAGTGAATGGGGGATTCAGCCCCAGCATTTT.

The CDR3 region has the DNA TGTGCCAGCTACGACAGGGGTGGCGCAGATACGCAGTATTTT. Translated: CASYDRGGADTQYF. V is TRBV2 and J is TRBJ2-3; 8 bases are a match to TRBD1. The CDR3 covers 14 residues. Germline values: CDR1 SNHLY, CDR2 FYNNEI. The V and J ends lost 8 bases and 4 bases, in that order; junction bases with no gene match: 8.

This chain joins TRBV11-3 and TRBJ1-1; D is unresolved. From germline, CDR1 is SGHNT and CDR2 YENEEA. The V gene lost 1 base and the J gene lost 1 base, with 4 bases spanning the gap. This CDR3 is 13 amino acids long. CDR3 protein: CASSLGGNTEAFF. In DNA form, the CDR3 reads TGTGCCAGCAGCTTAGGAGGGAACACTGAAGCTTTCTTT. Drawing the rest from reference TRBV11-3 and TRBJ1-1, the complete variable domain is EAGVVQSPRYKIIEKKQPVAFWCNPISGHNTLYWYLQNLGQGPELLIRYENEEAVDDSQLPKDRFSAERLKGVDSTLKIQPAELGDSAVYLCASSLGGNTEAFFGQGTRLTVV.